These 13 T cell receptor beta chains originate from one sample sequenced in a study of shared clonotypes between healthy human individuals (TCRdb year 2020). The library was obtained by the immunoSEQ multiplex PCR assay. The table was pulled from immuneACCESS by TCRdb, which kept in-frame rearrangements only. Such tables lose some clones; where checked, under half of the loss comes from unresolved V genes, and the rest has no known cause. Here the sample has around 600,000 clones; less than 98% occur a single time. 0.045% to 0.07% of the sample is held by the ten biggest clonotypes. Sequences were obtained from naive CD4+ T cells sorted from blood. The sample's cell subset or site, from its label and the paper: CD45RA+ positively selected. Receptors were obtained from a woman aged 25 to 39 in good health.

The V call is TRBV27, the J call TRBJ1-1; D possibly corresponds to TRBD1 (6 bases). V lost 5 bases, J lost 5 bases, and 12 bases lay in between. CDR3 length: 13 residues. Germline V gives CDR1 MNHEY, CDR2 SMNVEV (reference sequence). CDR3 in amino acids: CASSVSRGTEAFF. CDR3 nucleotides: TGTGCCAGCAGTGTCTCTAGGGGGACTGAAGCTTTCTTT.

This clone was seen just once. V and J are TRBV2 and TRBJ2-7; 7 bases map to TRBD1. Germline CDR1 SNHLY, CDR2 FYNNEI. After removal of 5 bases from V and 5 bases from J, the junction contained 9 bases not matched to a gene. This CDR3 spans 14 amino acids. DNA of the CDR3: TGTGCCAGCAGTAAAATCGACAGGGTGGACGAGCAGTACTTC. Its translation is CASSKIDRVDEQYF.

The V and J genes are TRBV5-1 and TRBJ1-1; D possibly corresponds to TRBD1 (5 bases). Deletions cut 1 base from V and 4 bases from J, with 14 bases between. CDR3 length: 15 residues. In germline, CDR1 is SGHRS, CDR2 YFSETQ. The DNA of the CDR3 is TGCGCCAGCAGCTTGCGGGGGAGTGGCGCCACTGAAGCTTTCTTT. This sequence encodes CASSLRGSGATEAFF.

The chain uses TRBV29-1 and TRBJ2-3, with 8 bases that match TRBD2. CDR3 size: 15 residues. Germline V gives CDR1 SQVTM, CDR2 ANQGSEA. V lost 2 bases, J lost 2 bases, and 6 bases stayed unmatched. The CDR3 nucleotides are TGCAGCGTTGAACCCGGGGGGGTGTCCACAGATACGCAGTATTTT. Translating gives CSVEPGGVSTDTQYF.

The chain uses TRBV5-1 and TRBJ2-5, with a weak D call TRBD2 (5 bases). Germline values: CDR1 SGHRS, CDR2 YFSETQ. V was shortened by 4 bases and J by 3 bases, with 10 bases between the two germline ends. The CDR3 is made up of 13 amino acids. The CDR3 loop reads CASSRQTKETQYF. The CDR3 DNA is TGCGCCAGCAGCCGGCAGACTAAAGAGACCCAGTACTTC. The full variable domain, with the rest looked up from reference TRBV5-1 and TRBJ2-5, is KAGVTQTPRYLIKTRGQQVTLSCSPISGHRSVSWYQQTPGQGLQFLFEYFSETQRNKGNFPGRFSGRQFSNSRSEMNVSTLELGDSALYLCASSRQTKETQYFGPGTRLLVL.

The gene calls are TRBV28 and TRBJ2-1; TRBD2 aligns across 14 bases. CDR1 and CDR2 from the germline V gene are MDHEN and SYDVKM. The CDR3 length is 15 residues. V shed 2 bases and J 7 bases; nucleotides not matched to a gene: 1. This CDR3 is CASSLGTSGSNEQFF. CDR3 DNA sequence: TGTGCCAGCAGTTTAGGGACTAGCGGGAGTAATGAGCAGTTCTTC.

This chain links TRBV7-7 with TRBJ1-3, with D tentatively TRBD1 (5 bases). Trimming took off 5 bases at V and 0 bases at J, with 14 bases between the two ends. Germline CDR1 SSHAT, CDR2 FNYEAQ (reference sequence). The CDR3 totals 16 residues. The CDR3 region has the DNA TGTGCCAGCAGCCCCGACAGCCGAATCTCTGGAAACACCATATATTTT. Amino acids: CASSPDSRISGNTIYF.

The chain is built from TRBV28 and TRBJ2-7, with a weak D call TRBD1 (5 bases). The V gene's germline CDR1 is MDHEN and CDR2 SYDVKM. Trimming left V 7 bases short and J 2 bases short, with 12 bases between. This CDR3 has 13 amino acids. The CDR3 loop is CASTPGNPYEQYF. The CDR3 DNA sequence: TGTGCCAGCACGCCAGGGAATCCCTACGAGCAGTACTTC.

This clone was recorded only once. J is TRBJ2-4 and V is TRBV7-9; no firm D call. This CDR3 spans 17 amino acids. Per the germline V gene, CDR1 is SEHNR and CDR2 is FQNEAQ (reference sequence). The V end lost 1 base, the J end lost 0 bases, and 13 bases lay between the germline ends. CDR3 protein: CASSLVLPKLAKNIQYF. The CDR3 DNA reads as TGTGCCAGCAGCTTAGTGTTGCCCAAACTAGCCAAAAACATTCAGTACTTC.

The rearrangement uses TRBV28 and TRBJ2-2; TRBD1 matches at 9 bases. The CDR3 spans 15 residues. With V trimmed by 5 bases and J by 6 bases, 7 bases remained unmatched. Germline loops: CDR1 MDHEN, CDR2 SYDVKM. The DNA for the CDR3 is TGTGCCAGCAGTCAGGACAGGGGCTTTGCCGGGGAGCTGTTTTTT. The encoded protein is CASSQDRGFAGELFF. The variable domain in full, with the rest retrieved from reference TRBV28 and TRBJ2-2, is DVKVTQSSRYLVKRTGEKVFLECVQDMDHENMFWYRQDPGLGLRLIYFSYDVKMKEKGDIPEGYSVSREKKERFSLILESASTNQTSMYLCASSQDRGFAGELFFGEGSRLTVL.

CDR3 loop: CASSMDRLEGFF. The CDR3 DNA reads as TGTGCCAGCAGTATGGACAGGCTCGAGGGGTTCTTC. The gene calls are TRBV28 and TRBJ2-1; 7 nucleotides align to TRBD1. The CDR3 runs 12 residues. The germline CDR1 and CDR2 sequences are MDHEN and SYDVKM. The V gene end was trimmed by 5 bases and the J gene end by 15 bases; junction bases not matched to a gene: 10.

The V call is TRBV30, the J call TRBJ2-7; tentatively, D is TRBD2 (5 bases). Looked up from germline, CDR1 is GTSNPN and CDR2 is SVGIG (reference sequence). There are 12 residues in the CDR3. V was clipped by 8 bases and J by 2 bases, with 13 bases between them. CDR3 in DNA: TGTGCCCTAGGAGCGAGGGCCTACGAGCAGTACTTC. It is translated as CALGARAYEQYF.

The CDR3 protein is CASSLAGTSGRNIQYF. The CDR3 DNA follows: TGTGCCAGCAGCTTGGCCGGGACTAGCGGAAGAAACATTCAGTACTTC. This rearrangement joins TRBV5-4 to TRBJ2-4; 11 bases line up with TRBD2. V was clipped by 0 bases and J by 6 bases; unmatched bases: 5. The V gene's germline CDR1 is SGHNT and CDR2 YYREEE (reference sequence). The CDR3 covers 16 residues.